This T cell receptor (beta chain) originates from a study of T-cell reconstitution after alpha-beta-depleted transplantation in children. Unique molecular identifiers tagged the TCRbeta library. Each CDR3 protein gets one entry after TCRdb re-called the PCR reads with MiXCR. The top ten hold 5% to 6% of the sample, which has some 240,000 distinct CDR3 sequences, 9.7% seen once. This clonotype was seen at least ten times. Here the sequenced sample was PBMCs from the stem cell graft donor, taken from the stem cell graft. This clonotype originated in a human donor who donated a stem cell graft to a child with SCID.

CDR3 loop: CASSNHPPGGGAFTDTQYF. DNA for the CDR3: TGTGCCAGCAGCAACCATCCCCCAGGCGGGGGGGCCTTTACAGATACGCAGTATTTT. The chain has TRBV6-1 and TRBJ2-3; 9 positions agree with TRBD2. Germline V gene data show CDR1 as MNHNS and CDR2 as SASEGT. The V and J ends lost 6 bases and 3 bases, in that order; junction bases with no gene match: 19. The CDR3 spans 19 residues.